These T cell receptor beta chains were read from a single sample in a study of neurological immune-mediated disorders. TCRdb passed the 5' RACE reads through MiXCR, listing each CDR3 protein once. Here the sample spans approximately 84,000 distinct CDR3 sequences, roughly 4.5% being singletons. Material for sequencing was PBMCs. These TCRs come from a woman in her sixties or seventies with multiple sclerosis. Both conserved end residues are part of each CDR3. The D gene is left open where the match is weak. Some rows have no size entry. The others give once, few or many, or a class for an expanded clone.

>TRBV10-3|many|-|TRBJ1-2
TGTGCCATCAGTGAGTGGGGTGACTATGGCTACACCTTC
CAISEWGDYGYTF
>TRBV5-5|many|-|TRBJ2-5
TGTGCCAGCAGCTCCATGAGGGGGGGAGAGACCCAGTACTTC
CASSSMRGGETQYF
>TRBV3-1|few|-|TRBJ2-5
TGTGCCAGCAGTCGGCTAAGTGAGACCCAGTACTTC
CASSRLSETQYF
>TRBV9|few|-|TRBJ2-1
TGTGCCAGCAGCTCCACCGGGACTCCTTACAATGAGCAGTTCTTC
CASSSTGTPYNEQFF
>TRBV3-1|many|-|TRBJ1-1
TGTGCCAGCAGCCAGAATCCTTTTTGGGGGAACACTGAAGCTTTCTTT
CASSQNPFWGNTEAFF
>TRBV29-1|many|-|TRBJ2-2
TGCAGCGTTGAATACCCGGAATTTTCGAACACCGGGGAGCTGTTTTTT
CSVEYPEFSNTGELFF
>TRBV5-6|many|TRBD2|TRBJ2-1
TGTGCCAGCAGCTTGCCCGGACTAGCGGGGGACAATGAGCAGTTCTTC
CASSLPGLAGDNEQFF
>TRBV5-5|many|-|TRBJ2-5
TGTGCCAGCAGCCGGGGGCGAGGTCAAGAGACCCAGTACTTC
CASSRGRGQETQYF
>TRBV5-1|many|-|TRBJ2-5
TGCGCCAGCGGTGACCTCCGAGAGACCCAGTACTTC
CASGDLRETQYF
>TRBV11-2|-|TRBD1|TRBJ2-5
TGTGCCAGCAGCTTAATAGGCGGGACAGGGGGCGGTGAGACCCAGTACTTC
CASSLIGGTGGGETQYF
>TRBV7-9|few|TRBD2|TRBJ2-7
TGTGCCAGCAGCTTAGGAGCGGGAAGCTCCTACGAGCAGTACTTC
CASSLGAGSSYEQYF
>TRBV24-1|many|-|TRBJ1-1
TGTGCCACCAGTGATCCTACCGACACTGAAGCTTTCTTT
CATSDPTDTEAFF
>TRBV29-1|many|TRBD1|TRBJ2-7
TGCAGCGGAGGACAGGGGATTAGCGAGCAGTACTTC
CSGGQGISEQYF
>TRBV10-3|many|-|TRBJ1-2
TGTGCCATCAGGGGGGACACCACTAACTATGGCTACACCTTC
CAIRGDTTNYGYTF
>TRBV7-2|many|-|TRBJ2-7
TGTGCCAGCAGCCTCAATGTTGGCGAGCAGTACTTC
CASSLNVGEQYF
>TRBV6-5|many|TRBD2|TRBJ2-1
TGTGCCAGCAGTTACTCAGGCGGGGGGGCGGGTGAGCAGTTCTTC
CASSYSGGGAGEQFF
>TRBV28|many|-|TRBJ1-4
TGTGCCAGCGTGGGTGAAAAACTGTTTTTT
CASVGEKLFF
>TRBV7-6|many|-|TRBJ2-3
TGTGCCAGCAGCTTAGCGGGCAGGCCAGATACGCAGTATTTT
CASSLAGRPDTQYF
>TRBV20-1|many|-|TRBJ1-2
TGCAGTGCTAGAGGGACCGGACACTCGGGCTATGGCTACACCTTC
CSARGTGHSGYGYTF
>TRBV29-1|many|-|TRBJ2-2
TGCAGCGTCCGGGACTGGGACACCGGGGAGCTGTTTTTT
CSVRDWDTGELFF
>TRBV29-1|many|-|TRBJ1-5
TGCAGCGCGGCGGGGGGCCTCAATCAGCCCCAGCATTTT
CSAAGGLNQPQHF
>TRBV27|many|-|TRBJ1-6
TGTGCCAGCGGCCCGAGGGCGGCAAATTCACCCCTCCACTTT
CASGPRAANSPLHF
>TRBV5-1|many|-|TRBJ1-4
TGCGCCAGCCGCACAGGGACCGGTAATGAAAAACTGTTTTTT
CASRTGTGNEKLFF
>TRBV7-9|many|-|TRBJ2-2
TGTGCCGGCCAGGGGCAGCCGAACACCGGGGAGCTGTTTTTT
CAGQGQPNTGELFF
>TRBV29-1|many|-|TRBJ1-1
TGCAGCGTTTCGGACACGAACACTGAAGCTTTCTTT
CSVSDTNTEAFF
>TRBV6-5|many|-|TRBJ2-5
TGTGCCAGCAGTAAGGCCCGGGGTAATGCAGAGACCCAGTACTTC
CASSKARGNAETQYF
>TRBV5-1|many|TRBD2|TRBJ2-1
TGCGCCAGCAGCAGGTTGAGCGGGGGGGCGACCAATGAGCAGTTCTTC
CASSRLSGGATNEQFF
>TRBV7-2|medium-sized|-|TRBJ2-2
TGTGCCAGCAGCCTCCAAGTGAACACCGGGGAGCTGTTTTTT
CASSLQVNTGELFF
>TRBV3-1|many|-|TRBJ2-1
TGTGCCAGCAGCCAATTCTTAGAAGATCGAGAGTTCTTC
CASSQFLEDREFF
>TRBV5-1|many|-|TRBJ1-1
TGCGCCAGCAGCTTGTCAAGGGTAAACACTGAAGCTTTCTTT
CASSLSRVNTEAFF
>TRBV3-1|many|TRBD1|TRBJ1-5
TGTGCCAGCAGCCAAACCGGACAGGGGCATAGCAATCAGCCCCAGCATTTT
CASSQTGQGHSNQPQHF
>TRBV28|many|-|TRBJ1-2
TGTGCCAGCAGTTTAGAGACGGCAGACTATGGCTACACCTTC
CASSLETADYGYTF
>TRBV3-1|many|-|TRBJ2-2
TGTGCCAGCTCGTGGGCACCGGGGCCAACGAACACCGGGGAGCTGTTTTTT
CASSWAPGPTNTGELFF
>TRBV6-5|many|-|TRBJ2-7
TGTGCCAGCAGTTGGTACCGGGACCCAGGCTACGAGCAGTACTTC
CASSWYRDPGYEQYF
>TRBV6-5|many|TRBD1|TRBJ1-6
TGTGCCAGCAGCTCGACAGGGGGGGAGCACTCACCCCTCCACTTT
CASSSTGGEHSPLHF
>TRBV20-1|many|-|TRBJ1-2
TGCAGTGCTAGGCAATGGAGCGGAGGCTATGGCTACACCTTC
CSARQWSGGYGYTF
>TRBV7-8|-|-|TRBJ1-2
TGTGCCAGCAGCCCGCAGGGGACTCGTAACTATGGCTACACCTTC
CASSPQGTRNYGYTF
>TRBV18|many|-|TRBJ1-5
TGTGCCAGCTCACCGACGAATCAGCCCCAGCATTTT
CASSPTNQPQHF
>TRBV5-6|many|TRBD1|TRBJ1-1
TGTGCCAGCAGCTTAAACAGGGGCTCCTGGAACACTGAAGCTTTCTTT
CASSLNRGSWNTEAFF
>TRBV5-1|many|-|TRBJ1-1
TGCGCCAGCAGCTTGGCGCTAGGGCTCACTGAAGCTTTCTTT
CASSLALGLTEAFF